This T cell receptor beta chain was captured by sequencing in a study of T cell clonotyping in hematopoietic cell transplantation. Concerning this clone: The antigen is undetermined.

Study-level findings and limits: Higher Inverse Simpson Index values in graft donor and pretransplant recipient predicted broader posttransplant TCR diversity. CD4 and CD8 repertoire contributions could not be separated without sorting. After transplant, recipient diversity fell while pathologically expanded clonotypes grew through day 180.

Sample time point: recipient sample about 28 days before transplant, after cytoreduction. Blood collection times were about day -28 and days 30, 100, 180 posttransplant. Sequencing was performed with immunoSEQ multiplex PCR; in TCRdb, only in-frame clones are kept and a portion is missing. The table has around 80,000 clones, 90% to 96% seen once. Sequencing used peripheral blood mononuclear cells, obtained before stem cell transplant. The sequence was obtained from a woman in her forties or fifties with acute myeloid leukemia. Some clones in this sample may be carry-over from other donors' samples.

The CDR3 region is CASSPRQDYGYTF. CDR3 sequence (DNA): TGTGCCAGCAGCCCACGACAGGATTATGGCTACACCTTC. The V and J genes are TRBV9 and TRBJ1-2; TRBD1 might be the D (6 bases). The CDR3 sequence is 13 residues long. The germline V gene has CDR1 SGDLS and CDR2 YYNGEE. V dropped 4 bases and J dropped 5 bases, with 12 bases sitting between them. The whole variable domain, remainder taken from reference TRBV9 and TRBJ1-2, is DSGVTQTPKHLITATGQRVTLRCSPRSGDLSVYWYQQSLDQGLQFLIQYYNGEERAKGNILERFSAQQFPDLHSELNLSSLELGDSALYFCASSPRQDYGYTFGSGTRLTVV.